This T cell receptor beta chain was recovered during a study of cytomegalovirus exposure and HLA in healthy donors. Amplification used 60 Vbeta primers and 13 Jbeta primers. TCRdb's copy holds only in-frame clones and misses some; the assay was immunoSEQ multiplex PCR. The table shows about 77,000 clones, with over 60% occurring only once. This TCR came from a man aged 40-55 years in good health and CMV-seronegative. The sample taken for sequencing was PBMCs.

In nucleotides, the CDR3 is TGTGCCAGCAGGGAAAACAGTAGACGTGAAGCTTTCTTT. Amino acid sequence: CASRENSRREAFF. The V and J genes are TRBV28 and TRBJ1-1; D not certain. Germline values: CDR1 MDHEN, CDR2 SYDVKM. The CDR3 runs to 13 residues. V gave up 6 bases and J gave up 7 bases, with 15 bases separating them. Drawing the rest from reference TRBV28 and TRBJ1-1, the complete variable domain is DVKVTQSSRYLVKRTGEKVFLECVQDMDHENMFWYRQDPGLGLRLIYFSYDVKMKEKGDIPEGYSVSREKKERFSLILESASTNQTSMYLCASRENSRREAFFGQGTRLTVV.